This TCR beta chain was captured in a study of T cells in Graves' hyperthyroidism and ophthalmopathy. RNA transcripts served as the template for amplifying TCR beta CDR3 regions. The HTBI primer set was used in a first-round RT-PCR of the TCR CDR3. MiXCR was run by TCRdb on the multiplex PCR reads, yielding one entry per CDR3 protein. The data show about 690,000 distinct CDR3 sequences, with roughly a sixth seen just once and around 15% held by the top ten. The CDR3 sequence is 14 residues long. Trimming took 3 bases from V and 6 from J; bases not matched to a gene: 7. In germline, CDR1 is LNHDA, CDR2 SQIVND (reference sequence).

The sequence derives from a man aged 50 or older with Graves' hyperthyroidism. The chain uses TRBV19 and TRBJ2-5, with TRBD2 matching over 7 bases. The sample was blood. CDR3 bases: TGTGCCAGTAGTATCTGGGCGGGAGTGCAGACCCAGTACTTC. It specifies CASSIWAGVQTQYF.